What follows are 5 T cell receptor beta chains derived from one specimen sequenced in a study of T cell repertoires in cytomegalovirus infection. From the reads, TCRdb called clonotypes with MiXCR, one entry per CDR3 protein. The repertoire includes some 220,000 distinct CDR3 sequences, approximately 7% of them detected once, and under 7% sits in the top ten. Sequencing was done on a sample of PBMCs. The receptors here all came from a human donor in good health (CMV status not recorded). Some clones in this sample may be carry-over from other donors' samples.

This clonotype was detected many times. V gene TRBV7-8 combines with J gene TRBJ2-3, with TRBD2 matching 7 bases. Germline V gene data show CDR1 as SGHVS and CDR2 as FQNEAQ. This CDR3 has 14 amino acids. J was trimmed by 5 bases and V by 2 bases; bases with no gene match: 4. CDR3 amino acids: CASSLPSGGDTQYF. The CDR3 DNA reads TGTGCCAGCAGCTTACCTTCGGGGGGAGATACGCAGTATTTT. The complete variable domain, with remaining parts taken from reference TRBV7-8 and TRBJ2-3, reads GAGVSQSPRYKVAKRGQDVALRCDPISGHVSLFWYQQALGQGPEFLTYFQNEAQLDKSGLPSDRFFAERPEGSVSTLKIQRTQQEDSAVYLCASSLPSGGDTQYFGPGTRLTVL.

This clonotype was detected many times. The rearrangement uses TRBV13 and TRBJ1-2, with D possibly matching TRBD1 (5 bases). V was shortened by 2 bases and J by 4 bases, with 11 bases between the two germline ends. CDR3 length: 14 residues. The germline gives CDR1 PRHDT, CDR2 FYEKMQ (reference sequence). CDR3 nucleotides: TGTGCCAGCAGCTTACAGGGCAGTGGCTATGGCTACACCTTC. It is translated as CASSLQGSGYGYTF.

Ten or more counts support this clonotype. The gene calls are TRBV20-1 and TRBJ2-1; 12 bases are shared with TRBD1. Germline-derived CDR1 and CDR2 are DFQATT and SNEGSKA (reference sequence). The V and J ends lost 4 bases and 10 bases, in that order; junction bases with no gene match: 8. The CDR3 length is 14 residues. The CDR3 sequence is CSANGDRGPPEQFF. The CDR3 nucleotides are TGCAGTGCTAACGGGGACAGGGGGCCCCCAGAGCAGTTCTTC.

In its sample, this clonotype was seen many times. The chain employs TRBV6-6 and TRBJ1-6, with D possibly TRBD1 on 6 matching bases. Germline CDR1 is MNHNY and CDR2 is SVGAGI (reference sequence). The CDR3 totals 14 residues. Trimming removed 6 bases at V and 6 bases at J, with 12 bases between. The CDR3 region has the DNA TGTGCCAGCAGCCGCCTGGACAGTAATTCACCCCTCCACTTT. Translation gives CASSRLDSNSPLHF.

This clonotype has at least ten counts. J is TRBJ1-4 and V is TRBV4-1, with D possibly matching TRBD1 (6 bases). Per the germline V gene, CDR1 is MGHRA and CDR2 is YSYEKL. The CDR3 runs 16 residues. V was cut by 5 bases and J by 7 bases, with 20 bases left in between. CDR3 amino acids: CASSFAGTPVGEKLFF. CDR3 nucleotides: TGCGCCAGCAGCTTCGCCGGGACACCGGTGGGTGAAAAACTGTTTTTT.